This T cell receptor beta chain was observed in a study of human T cells and chemical hapten exposure. TCRdb analysed the RACE reads with MiXCR anew, one entry per CDR3 protein. The top ten hold 2.5% to 3.5% of the sample, which has 95,000 to 150,000 distinct CDR3 sequences, roughly 13% seen once. V was shortened by 2 bases and J by 1 base, with 12 bases between the two germline ends. The CDR3 sequence is 16 residues long. The V gene's germline CDR1 is MDHEN and CDR2 SYDVKM. Regarding time point: pre-sensitization, week 0. Treatment of the sample: therapeutic diphenylcyclopropenone sensitization with weekly scalp DPC.

V usage is TRBV28 and J usage is TRBJ1-5; a possible D gene is TRBD1 (5 bases). The TCR originated in a woman between 18 and 29 years old with alopecia areata. Some clones in this sample may be carry-over from other donors' samples. The material sequenced was whole blood, taken in connection with sensitization to the hapten diphenylcyclopropenone (DPC). In DNA form, the CDR3 reads TGTGCCAGCAGTTTAGCGGGGCCGGGGAGCAATCAGCCCCAGCATTTT. Its protein product is CASSLAGPGSNQPQHF.